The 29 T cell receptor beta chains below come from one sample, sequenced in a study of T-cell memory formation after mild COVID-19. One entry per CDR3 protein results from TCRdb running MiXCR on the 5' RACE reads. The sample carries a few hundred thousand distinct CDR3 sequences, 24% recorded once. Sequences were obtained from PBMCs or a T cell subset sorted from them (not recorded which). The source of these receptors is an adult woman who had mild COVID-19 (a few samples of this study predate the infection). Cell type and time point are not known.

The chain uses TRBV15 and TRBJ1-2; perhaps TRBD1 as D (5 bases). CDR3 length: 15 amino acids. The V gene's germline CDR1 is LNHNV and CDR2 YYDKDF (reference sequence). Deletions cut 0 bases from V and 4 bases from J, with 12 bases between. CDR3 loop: CATSREFGGVYGYTF. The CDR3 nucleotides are TGTGCCACCAGCAGAGAATTTGGGGGTGTCTATGGCTACACCTTC. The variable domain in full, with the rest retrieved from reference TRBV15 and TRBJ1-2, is DAMVIQNPRYQVTQFGKPVTLSCSQTLNHNVMYWYQQKSSQAPKLLFHYYDKDFNNEADTPDNFQSRRPNTSFCFLDIRSPGLGDTAMYLCATSREFGGVYGYTFGSGTRLTVV.

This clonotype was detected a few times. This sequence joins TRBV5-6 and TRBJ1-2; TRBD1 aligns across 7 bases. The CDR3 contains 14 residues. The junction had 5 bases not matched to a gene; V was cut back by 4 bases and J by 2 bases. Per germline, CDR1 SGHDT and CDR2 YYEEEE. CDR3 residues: CASSIQGRNYGYTF. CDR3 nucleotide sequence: TGTGCCAGCAGCATACAGGGGCGGAACTATGGCTACACCTTC.

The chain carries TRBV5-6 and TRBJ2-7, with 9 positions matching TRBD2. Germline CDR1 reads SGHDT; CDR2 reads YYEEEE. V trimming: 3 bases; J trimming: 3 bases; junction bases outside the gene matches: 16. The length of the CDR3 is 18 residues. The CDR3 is CASSSRFSGRGGLYEQYF. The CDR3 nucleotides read TGTGCCAGCAGCTCCCGGTTTAGCGGGAGAGGTGGGCTCTACGAGCAGTACTTC.

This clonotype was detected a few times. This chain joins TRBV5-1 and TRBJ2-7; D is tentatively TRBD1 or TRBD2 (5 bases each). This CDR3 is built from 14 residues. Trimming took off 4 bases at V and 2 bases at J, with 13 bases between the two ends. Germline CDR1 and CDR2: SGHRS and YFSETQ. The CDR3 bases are TGCGCCAGCAGCCTCCGGGACGGACCCTACGAGCAGTACTTC. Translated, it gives CASSLRDGPYEQYF.

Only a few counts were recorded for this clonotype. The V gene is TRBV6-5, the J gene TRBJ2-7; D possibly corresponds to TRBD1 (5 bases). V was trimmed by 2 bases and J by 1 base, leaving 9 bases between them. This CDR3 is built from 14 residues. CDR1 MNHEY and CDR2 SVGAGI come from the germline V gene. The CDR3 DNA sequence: TGTGCCAGCAGTTACGTAACAGGTTCCTACGAGCAGTACTTC. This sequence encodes CASSYVTGSYEQYF.

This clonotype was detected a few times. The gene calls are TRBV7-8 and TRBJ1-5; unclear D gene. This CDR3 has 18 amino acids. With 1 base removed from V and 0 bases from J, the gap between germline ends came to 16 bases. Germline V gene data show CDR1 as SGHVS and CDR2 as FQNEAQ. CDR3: CASSLGRGLINSNQPQHF. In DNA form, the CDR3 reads TGTGCCAGCAGCTTAGGCAGAGGACTAATTAATAGCAATCAGCCCCAGCATTTT. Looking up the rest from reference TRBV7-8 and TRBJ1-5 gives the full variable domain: GAGVSQSPRYKVAKRGQDVALRCDPISGHVSLFWYQQALGQGPEFLTYFQNEAQLDKSGLPSDRFFAERPEGSVSTLKIQRTQQEDSAVYLCASSLGRGLINSNQPQHFGDGTRLSIL.

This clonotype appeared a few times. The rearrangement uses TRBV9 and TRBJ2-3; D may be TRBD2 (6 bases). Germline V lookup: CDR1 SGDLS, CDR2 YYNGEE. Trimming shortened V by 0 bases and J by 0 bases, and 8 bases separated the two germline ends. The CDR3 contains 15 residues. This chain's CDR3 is CASSVVGTSTDTQYF. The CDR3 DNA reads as TGTGCCAGCAGCGTAGTTGGGACTAGCACAGATACGCAGTATTTT.

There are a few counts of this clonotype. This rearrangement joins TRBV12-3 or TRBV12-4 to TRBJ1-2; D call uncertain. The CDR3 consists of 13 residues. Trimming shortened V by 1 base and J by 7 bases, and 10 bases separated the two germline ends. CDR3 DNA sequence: TGTGCCAGCAGTTTAGAGAGGAAAGGTGGCTACACCTTC. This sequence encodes CASSLERKGGYTF.

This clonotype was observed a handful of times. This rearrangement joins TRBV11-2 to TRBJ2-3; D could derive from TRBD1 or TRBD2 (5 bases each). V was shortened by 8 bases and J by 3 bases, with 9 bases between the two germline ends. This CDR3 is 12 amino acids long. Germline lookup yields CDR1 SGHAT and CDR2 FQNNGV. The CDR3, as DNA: TGTGCCAGCGGGGGTCGAACAGATACGCAGTATTTT. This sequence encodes CASGGRTDTQYF. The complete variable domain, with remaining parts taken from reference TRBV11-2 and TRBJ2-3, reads EAGVAQSPRYKIIEKRQSVAFWCNPISGHATLYWYQQILGQGPKLLIQFQNNGVVDDSQLPKDRFSAERLKGVDSTLKIQPAKLEDSAVYLCASGGRTDTQYFGPGTRLTVL.

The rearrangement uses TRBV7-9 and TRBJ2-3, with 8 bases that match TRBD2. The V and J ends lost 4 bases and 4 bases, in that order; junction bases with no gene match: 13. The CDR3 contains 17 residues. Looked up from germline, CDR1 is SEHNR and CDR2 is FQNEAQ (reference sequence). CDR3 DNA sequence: TGTGCCAGCAGCTCCCACTCCGGACTAGCCTCCCCAGATACGCAGTATTTT. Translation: CASSSHSGLASPDTQYF.

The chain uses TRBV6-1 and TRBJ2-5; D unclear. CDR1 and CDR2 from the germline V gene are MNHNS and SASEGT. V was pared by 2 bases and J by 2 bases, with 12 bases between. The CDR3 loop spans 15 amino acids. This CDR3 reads CASSESANTQETQYF. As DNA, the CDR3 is TGTGCCAGCAGTGAATCGGCCAACACTCAAGAGACCCAGTACTTC.

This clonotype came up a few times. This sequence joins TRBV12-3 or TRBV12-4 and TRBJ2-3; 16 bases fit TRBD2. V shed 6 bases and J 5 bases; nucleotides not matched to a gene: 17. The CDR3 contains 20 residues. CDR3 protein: CASSLFRTGTSGRGGDTQYF. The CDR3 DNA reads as TGTGCCAGCAGCCTCTTCAGAACCGGGACTAGCGGGAGGGGTGGAGATACGCAGTATTTT.

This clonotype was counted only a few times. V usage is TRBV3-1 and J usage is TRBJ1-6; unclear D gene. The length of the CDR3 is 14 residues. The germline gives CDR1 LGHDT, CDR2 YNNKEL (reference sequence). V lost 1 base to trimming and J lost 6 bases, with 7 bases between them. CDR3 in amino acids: CASSQAGSNSPLHF. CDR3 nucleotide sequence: TGTGCCAGCAGCCAAGCGGGGAGTAATTCACCCCTCCACTTT.

CDR3 in DNA: TGTGCCAGCAGTTCCAAGGGGCAAGGAGCCAGCGGTCAGCCCCAGCATTTT. Translated: CASSSKGQGASGQPQHF. This sequence joins TRBV27 and TRBJ1-5; tentative D call: TRBD1 (5 bases). The germline V gene has CDR1 MNHEY and CDR2 SMNVEV (reference sequence). V was pared by 4 bases and J by 6 bases, with 22 bases between. This CDR3 has 17 residues.

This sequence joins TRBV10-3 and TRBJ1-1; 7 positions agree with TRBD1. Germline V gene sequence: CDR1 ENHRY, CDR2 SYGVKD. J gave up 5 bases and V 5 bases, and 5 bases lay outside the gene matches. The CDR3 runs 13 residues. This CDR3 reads CAISRDRVTEAFF. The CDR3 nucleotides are TGTGCCATCAGTCGAGACAGGGTTACTGAAGCTTTCTTT.

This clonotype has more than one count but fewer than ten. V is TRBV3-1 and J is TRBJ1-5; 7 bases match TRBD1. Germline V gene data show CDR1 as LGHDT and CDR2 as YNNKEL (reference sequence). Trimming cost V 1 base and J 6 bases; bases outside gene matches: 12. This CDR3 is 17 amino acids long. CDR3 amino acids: CASSQATGRQGGQPQHF. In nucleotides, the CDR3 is TGTGCCAGCAGCCAAGCTACTGGTCGACAGGGTGGTCAGCCCCAGCATTTT.

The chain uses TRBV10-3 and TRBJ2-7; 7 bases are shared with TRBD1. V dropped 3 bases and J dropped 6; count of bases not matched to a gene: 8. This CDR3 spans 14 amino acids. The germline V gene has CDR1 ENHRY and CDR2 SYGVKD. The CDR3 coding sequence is TGTGCCATCAGTGAAGGACAGGTGGGCCCCGAGCAGTACTTC. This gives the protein CAISEGQVGPEQYF.

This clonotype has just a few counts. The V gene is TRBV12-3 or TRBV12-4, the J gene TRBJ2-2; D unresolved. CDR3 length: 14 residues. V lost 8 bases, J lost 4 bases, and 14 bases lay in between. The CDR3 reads CASRPSVSTGELFF. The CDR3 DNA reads TGTGCCAGCCGGCCGAGTGTGAGCACCGGGGAGCTGTTTTTT.

CDR3 protein: CASSGTRDREYHEQYF. The CDR3 DNA reads as TGTGCCAGCAGCGGGACGAGGGACAGGGAATACCACGAGCAGTACTTC. The chain is built from TRBV9 and TRBJ2-7; 9 nucleotides align to TRBD1. Losses at the gene ends were 3 bases for V and 5 bases for J; bases not matched to a gene: 12. The CDR3 runs 16 residues. Per the germline V gene, CDR1 is SGDLS and CDR2 is YYNGEE.

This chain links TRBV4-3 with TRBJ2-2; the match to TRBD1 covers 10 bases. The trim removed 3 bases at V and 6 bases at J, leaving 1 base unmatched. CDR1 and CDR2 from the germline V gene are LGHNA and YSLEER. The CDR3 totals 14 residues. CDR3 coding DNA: TGCGCCAGCAGCCACGGGACAGGGGCCGGGGAGCTGTTTTTT. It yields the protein CASSHGTGAGELFF.

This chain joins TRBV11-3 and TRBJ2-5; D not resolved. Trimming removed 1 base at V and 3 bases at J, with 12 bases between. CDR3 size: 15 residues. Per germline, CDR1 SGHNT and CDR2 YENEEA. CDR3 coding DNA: TGTGCCAGCAGCTTAGGCCGTGCGGCAAAAGAGACCCAGTACTTC. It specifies CASSLGRAAKETQYF.

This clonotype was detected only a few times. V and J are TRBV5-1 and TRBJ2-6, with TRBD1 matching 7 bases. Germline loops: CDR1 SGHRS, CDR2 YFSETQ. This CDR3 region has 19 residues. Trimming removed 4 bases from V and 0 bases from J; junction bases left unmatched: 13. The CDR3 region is CASSAKRQGVDSGANVLTF. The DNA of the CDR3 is TGCGCCAGCAGCGCAAAGCGACAGGGAGTGGACTCTGGGGCCAACGTCCTGACTTTC.

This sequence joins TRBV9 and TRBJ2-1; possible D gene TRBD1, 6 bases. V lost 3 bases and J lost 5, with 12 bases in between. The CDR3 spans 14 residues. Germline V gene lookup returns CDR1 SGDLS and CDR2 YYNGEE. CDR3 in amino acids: CASSAPGHDNEQFF. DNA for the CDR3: TGTGCCAGCAGCGCCCCGGGACATGACAATGAGCAGTTCTTC.

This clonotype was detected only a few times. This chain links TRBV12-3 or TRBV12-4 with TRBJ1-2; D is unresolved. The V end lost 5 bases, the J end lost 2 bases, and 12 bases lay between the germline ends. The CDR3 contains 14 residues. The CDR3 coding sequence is TGTGCCAGCAGTCGTAGGACGGTGAACTATGGCTACACCTTC. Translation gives CASSRRTVNYGYTF.

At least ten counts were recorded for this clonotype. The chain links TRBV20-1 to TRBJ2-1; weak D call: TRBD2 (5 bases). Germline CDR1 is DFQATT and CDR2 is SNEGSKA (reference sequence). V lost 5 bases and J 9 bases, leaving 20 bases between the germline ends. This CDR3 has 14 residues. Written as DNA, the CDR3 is TGCAGTGCTCCCGGACTGCTCCCGGGTTCTGAGCAGTTCTTC. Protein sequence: CSAPGLLPGSEQFF.

This CDR3 reads CASSFERGGGLNEQFF. The CDR3 coding sequence is TGTGCCAGCAGTTTTGAAAGGGGGGGCGGGTTGAATGAGCAGTTCTTC. This chain connects TRBV6-5 to TRBJ2-1; D is possibly TRBD2 (7 bases). This CDR3 is built from 16 residues. Deletions cut 4 bases from V and 7 bases from J, with 20 bases between. The germline gives CDR1 MNHEY, CDR2 SVGAGI.

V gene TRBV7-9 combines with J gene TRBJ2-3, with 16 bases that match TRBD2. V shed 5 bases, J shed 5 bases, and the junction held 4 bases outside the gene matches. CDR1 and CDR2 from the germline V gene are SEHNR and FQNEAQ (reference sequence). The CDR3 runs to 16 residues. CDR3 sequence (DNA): TGTGCCAGCAGCCCGGGACTAGCGGGGGGGCGAGATACGCAGTATTTT. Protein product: CASSPGLAGGRDTQYF.

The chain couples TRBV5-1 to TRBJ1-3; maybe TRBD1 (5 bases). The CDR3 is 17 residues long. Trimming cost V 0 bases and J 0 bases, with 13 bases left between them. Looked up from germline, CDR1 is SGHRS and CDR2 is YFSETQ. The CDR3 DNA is TGCGCCAGCAGCTTGGCCTGGGATGGGGGCTCTGGAAACACCATATATTTT. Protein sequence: CASSLAWDGGSGNTIYF.

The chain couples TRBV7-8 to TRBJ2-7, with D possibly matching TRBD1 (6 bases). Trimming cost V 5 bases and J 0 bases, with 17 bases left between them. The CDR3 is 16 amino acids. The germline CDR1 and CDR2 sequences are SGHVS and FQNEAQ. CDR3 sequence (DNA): TGTGCCAGCAGCGCCCTAAGACAGGCGATCTCCTACGAGCAGTACTTC. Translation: CASSALRQAISYEQYF.